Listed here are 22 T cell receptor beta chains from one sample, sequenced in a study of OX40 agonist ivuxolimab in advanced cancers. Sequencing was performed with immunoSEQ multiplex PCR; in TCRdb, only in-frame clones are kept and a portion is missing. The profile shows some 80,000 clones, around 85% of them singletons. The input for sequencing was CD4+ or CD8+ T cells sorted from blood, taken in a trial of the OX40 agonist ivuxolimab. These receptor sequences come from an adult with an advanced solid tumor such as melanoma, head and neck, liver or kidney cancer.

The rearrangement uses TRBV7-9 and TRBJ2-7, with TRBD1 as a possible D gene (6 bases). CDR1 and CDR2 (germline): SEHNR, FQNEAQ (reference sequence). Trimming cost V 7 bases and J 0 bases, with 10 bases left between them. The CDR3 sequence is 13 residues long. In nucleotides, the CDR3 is TGTGCCAGCACCCGACAGGACTCCTACGAGCAGTACTTC. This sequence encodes CASTRQDSYEQYF. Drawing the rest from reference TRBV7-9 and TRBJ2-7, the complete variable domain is DTGVSQNPRHKITKRGQNVTFRCDPISEHNRLYWYRQTLGQGPEFLTYFQNEAQLEKSRLLSDRFSAERPKGSFSTLEIQRTEQGDSAMYLCASTRQDSYEQYFGPGTRLTVT.

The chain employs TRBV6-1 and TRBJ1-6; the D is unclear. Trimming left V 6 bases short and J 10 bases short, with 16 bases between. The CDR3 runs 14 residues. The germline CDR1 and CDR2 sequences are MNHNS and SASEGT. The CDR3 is CASSPLEIASPLHF. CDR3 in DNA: TGTGCCAGCAGCCCACTCGAAATAGCCTCACCCCTCCACTTT.

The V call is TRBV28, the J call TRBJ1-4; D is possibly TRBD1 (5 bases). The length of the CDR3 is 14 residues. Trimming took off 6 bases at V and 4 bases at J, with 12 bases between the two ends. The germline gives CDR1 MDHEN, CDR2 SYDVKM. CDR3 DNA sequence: TGTGCCAGCAGCCCCGGGGGTGATAATGAAAAACTGTTTTTT. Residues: CASSPGGDNEKLFF.

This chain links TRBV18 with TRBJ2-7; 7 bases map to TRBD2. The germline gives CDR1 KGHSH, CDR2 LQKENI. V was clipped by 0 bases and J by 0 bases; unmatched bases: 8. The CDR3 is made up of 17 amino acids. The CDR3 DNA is TGTGCCAGCTCACCACCGGTGGGGAGGGATAGCTCCTACGAGCAGTACTTC. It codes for CASSPPVGRDSSYEQYF.

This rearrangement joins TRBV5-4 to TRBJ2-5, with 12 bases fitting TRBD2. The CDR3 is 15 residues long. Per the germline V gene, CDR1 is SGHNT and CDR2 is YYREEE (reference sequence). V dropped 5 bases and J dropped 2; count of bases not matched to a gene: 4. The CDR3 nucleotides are TGTGCCAGCAGTACCGGACTAGCGGGGCAAGAGACCCAGTACTTC. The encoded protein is CASSTGLAGQETQYF.

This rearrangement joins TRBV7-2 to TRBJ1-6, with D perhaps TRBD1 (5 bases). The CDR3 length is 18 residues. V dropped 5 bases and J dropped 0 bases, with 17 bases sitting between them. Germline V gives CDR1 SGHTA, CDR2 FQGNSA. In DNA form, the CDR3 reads TGTGCCAGCAGCGTCCAGGGAGGGAGTCCCTCCTATAATTCACCCCTCCACTTT. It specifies CASSVQGGSPSYNSPLHF.

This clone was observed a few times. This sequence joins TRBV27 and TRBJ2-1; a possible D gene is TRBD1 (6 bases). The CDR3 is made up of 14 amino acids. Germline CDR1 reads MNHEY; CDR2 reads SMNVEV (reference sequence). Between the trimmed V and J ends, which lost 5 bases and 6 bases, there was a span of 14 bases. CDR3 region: CASSLTYRANEQFF. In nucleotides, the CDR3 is TGTGCCAGCAGTCTAACCTACAGGGCCAATGAGCAGTTCTTC.

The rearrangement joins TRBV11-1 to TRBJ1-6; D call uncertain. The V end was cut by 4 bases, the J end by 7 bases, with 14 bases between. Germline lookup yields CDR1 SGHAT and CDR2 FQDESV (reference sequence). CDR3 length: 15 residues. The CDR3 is CASSSRAGKNSPLHF. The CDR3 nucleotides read TGTGCCAGCAGCTCCCGGGCCGGGAAGAATTCACCCCTCCACTTT. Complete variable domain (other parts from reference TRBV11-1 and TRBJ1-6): EAEVAQSPRYKITEKSQAVAFWCDPISGHATLYWYRQILGQGPELLVQFQDESVVDDSQLPKDRFSAERLKGVDSTLKIQPAELGDSAMYLCASSSRAGKNSPLHFGNGTRLTVT.

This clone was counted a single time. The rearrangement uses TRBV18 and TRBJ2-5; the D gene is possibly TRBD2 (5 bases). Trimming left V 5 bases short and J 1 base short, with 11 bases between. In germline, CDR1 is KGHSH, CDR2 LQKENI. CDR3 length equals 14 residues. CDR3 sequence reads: CASSVASPQETQYF. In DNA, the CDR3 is TGTGCCAGCTCAGTGGCTAGCCCCCAAGAGACCCAGTACTTC.

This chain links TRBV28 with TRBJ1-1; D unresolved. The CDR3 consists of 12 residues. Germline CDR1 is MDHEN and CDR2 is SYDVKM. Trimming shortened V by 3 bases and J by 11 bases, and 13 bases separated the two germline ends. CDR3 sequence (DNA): TGTGCCAGCAGTTTGGGCGGGTTAGGGGCTTTCTTT. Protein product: CASSLGGLGAFF.

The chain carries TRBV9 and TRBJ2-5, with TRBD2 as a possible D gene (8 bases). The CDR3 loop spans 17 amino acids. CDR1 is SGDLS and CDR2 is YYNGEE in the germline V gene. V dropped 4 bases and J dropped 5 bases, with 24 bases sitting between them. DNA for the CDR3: TGTGCCAGCAGCCCCGGGGGGGCGCCAGGGGGAGGGGAGACCCAGTACTTC. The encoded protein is CASSPGGAPGGGETQYF.

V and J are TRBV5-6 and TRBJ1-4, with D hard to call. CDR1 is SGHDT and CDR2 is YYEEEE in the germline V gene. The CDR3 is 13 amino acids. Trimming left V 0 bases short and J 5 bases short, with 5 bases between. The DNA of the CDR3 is TGTGCCAGCAGCTTGGGAAAGAATGAAAAACTGTTTTTT. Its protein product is CASSLGKNEKLFF.

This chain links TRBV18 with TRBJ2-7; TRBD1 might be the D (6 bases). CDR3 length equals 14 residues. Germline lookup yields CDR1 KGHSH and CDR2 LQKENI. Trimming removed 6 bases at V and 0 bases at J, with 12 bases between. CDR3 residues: CASSLVDSSYEQYF. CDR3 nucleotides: TGTGCCAGCTCCCTCGTGGACAGCTCCTACGAGCAGTACTTC.

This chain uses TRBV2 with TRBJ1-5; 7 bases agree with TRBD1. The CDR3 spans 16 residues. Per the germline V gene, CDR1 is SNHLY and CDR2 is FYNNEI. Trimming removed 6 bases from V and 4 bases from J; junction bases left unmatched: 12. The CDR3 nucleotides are TGTGCCAGCAGGGGGGGAGGGACAGCAATTAATCAGCCCCAGCATTTT. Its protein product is CASRGGGTAINQPQHF.

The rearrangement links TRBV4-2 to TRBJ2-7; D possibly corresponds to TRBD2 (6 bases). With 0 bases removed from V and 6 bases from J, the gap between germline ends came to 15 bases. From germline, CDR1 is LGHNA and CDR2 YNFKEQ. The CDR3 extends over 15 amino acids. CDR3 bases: TGTGCCAGCAGCCAAGATCTGCAGCAGGGAGGCGAGCAGTACTTC. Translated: CASSQDLQQGGEQYF.

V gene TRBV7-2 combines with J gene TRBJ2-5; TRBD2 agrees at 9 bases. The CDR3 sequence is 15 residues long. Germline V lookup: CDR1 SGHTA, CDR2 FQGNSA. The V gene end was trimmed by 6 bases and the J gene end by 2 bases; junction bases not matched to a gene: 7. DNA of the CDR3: TGTGCCAGCAGAAAAATAGCGGGGGCACAAGAGACCCAGTACTTC. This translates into CASRKIAGAQETQYF.

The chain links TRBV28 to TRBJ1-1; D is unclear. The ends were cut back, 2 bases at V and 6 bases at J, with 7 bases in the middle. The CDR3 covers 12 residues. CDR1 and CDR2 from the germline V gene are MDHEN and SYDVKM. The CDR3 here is CASSLTSSEAFF. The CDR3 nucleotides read TGTGCCAGCAGTTTAACGAGCTCTGAAGCTTTCTTT.

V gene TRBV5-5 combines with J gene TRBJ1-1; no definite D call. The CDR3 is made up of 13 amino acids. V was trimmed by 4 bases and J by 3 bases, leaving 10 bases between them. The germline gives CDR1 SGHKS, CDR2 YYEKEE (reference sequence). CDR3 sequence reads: CASSPAPDTEAFF. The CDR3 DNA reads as TGTGCCAGCAGCCCAGCACCAGACACTGAAGCTTTCTTT.

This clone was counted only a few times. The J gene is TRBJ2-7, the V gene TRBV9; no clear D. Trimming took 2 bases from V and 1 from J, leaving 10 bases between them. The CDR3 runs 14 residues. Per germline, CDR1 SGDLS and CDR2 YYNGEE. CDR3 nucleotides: TGTGCCAGCAGCGTCCGTTGGGAATCCTACGAGCAGTACTTC. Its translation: CASSVRWESYEQYF.

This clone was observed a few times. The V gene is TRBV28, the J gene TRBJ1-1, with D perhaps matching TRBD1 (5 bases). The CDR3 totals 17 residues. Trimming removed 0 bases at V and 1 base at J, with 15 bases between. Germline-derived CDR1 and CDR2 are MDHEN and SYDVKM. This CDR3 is CASSLWQRTPSNTEAFF. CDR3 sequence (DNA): TGTGCCAGCAGTTTATGGCAGCGGACACCTTCGAACACTGAAGCTTTCTTT.

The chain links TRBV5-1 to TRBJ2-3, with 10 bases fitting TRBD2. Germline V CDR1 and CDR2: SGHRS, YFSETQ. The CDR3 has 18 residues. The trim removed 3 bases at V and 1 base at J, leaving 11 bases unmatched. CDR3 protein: CASSSERGGLPRTDTQYF. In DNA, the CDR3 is TGCGCCAGCAGCTCCGAGCGGGGGGGACTACCGCGCACAGATACGCAGTATTTT.

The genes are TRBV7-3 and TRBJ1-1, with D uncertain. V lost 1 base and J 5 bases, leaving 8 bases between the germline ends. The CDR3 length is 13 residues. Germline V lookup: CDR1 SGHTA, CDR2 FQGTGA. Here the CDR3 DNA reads TGTGCCAGCAGCTTAAATTCTGGGACTGAAGCTTTCTTT. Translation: CASSLNSGTEAFF.